This T cell receptor (beta chain) was profiled in a study of response to subunit inactivated influenza vaccine. Germline CDR1 reads MNHEY; CDR2 reads SMNVEV (reference sequence). The CDR3 is 14 residues long. Deletions cut 4 bases from V and 5 bases from J, with 14 bases between. Notes on the study in general: The authors put forward the suggestion that each seasonal influenza vaccination may bring in only a limited number of new T cells.

TCRdb itself ran the RT-PCR reads through MiXCR, one entry per CDR3 protein. The data show hundreds of thousands of distinct CDR3 sequences, 15% to 19% seen once. On this clonotype itself: The antigen is undetermined.

Here the sequenced sample was PBMCs from blood, taken about 11 days after vaccination. J is TRBJ2-5 and V is TRBV27; tentative D call: TRBD1 (7 bases). The source of this sequence is a middle-aged man who received an inactivated influenza vaccine. CDR3: CASSSHRGGETQYF. The CDR3 bases are TGTGCCAGCAGTTCGCACAGGGGAGGCGAGACCCAGTACTTC.